The next 6 T cell receptor beta chains were all read from a single sample in a study of OX40 agonist ivuxolimab in advanced cancers. TCRdb keeps only in-frame clones here, not all; method: immunoSEQ multiplex PCR. Counted here are some 59,000 clones, approximately 87% occurring once; the ten biggest clones make up 4.5% to 6%. The sequencing here drew on CD4+ or CD8+ T cells sorted from blood, taken in a trial of the OX40 agonist ivuxolimab. These receptors were collected from an adult with an advanced solid tumor such as melanoma, head and neck, liver or kidney cancer.

The rearrangement joins TRBV5-4 to TRBJ2-5; D is undetermined. The V gene lost 3 bases and the J gene lost 5 bases, with 14 bases spanning the gap. The CDR3 runs 14 residues. Germline V gives CDR1 SGHNT, CDR2 YYREEE (reference sequence). As DNA, the CDR3 is TGTGCCAGCAGCTCATACAACTCGAGGGAGACCCAGTACTTC. It is translated as CASSSYNSRETQYF. Drawing the rest from reference TRBV5-4 and TRBJ2-5, the complete variable domain is ETGVTQSPTHLIKTRGQQVTLRCSSQSGHNTVSWYQQALGQGPQFIFQYYREEENGRGNFPPRFSGLQFPNYSSELNVNALELDDSALYLCASSSYNSRETQYFGPGTRLLVL.

The V and J genes are TRBV7-3 and TRBJ2-7; unclear D gene. The germline V gene has CDR1 SGHTA and CDR2 FQGTGA. V lost 5 bases, J lost 6 bases, and 14 bases lay in between. This CDR3 region has 13 residues. DNA of the CDR3: TGTGCCAGCAGCACGGGTATGCGTGGCGAGCAGTACTTC. This gives the protein CASSTGMRGEQYF. Supplemented by reference TRBV7-3 and TRBJ2-7, the full variable domain reads GAGVSQTPSNKVTEKGKYVELRCDPISGHTALYWYRQSLGQGPEFLIYFQGTGAADDSGLPNDRFFAVRPEGSVSTLKIQRTERGDSAVYLCASSTGMRGEQYFGPGTRLTVT.

This clone was counted only a few times. The rearrangement links TRBV18 to TRBJ1-2, with 9 nucleotides matching TRBD1. Germline loops: CDR1 KGHSH, CDR2 LQKENI. This CDR3 has 13 amino acids. Germline trimming cut 2 bases from V and 6 bases from J; bases unmatched to any gene: 1. This CDR3 reads CASSPGTGNGYTF. The CDR3 bases are TGTGCCAGCTCACCAGGGACAGGGAATGGCTACACCTTC.

V and J are TRBV18 and TRBJ1-2, with D possibly being TRBD1 (5 bases). This CDR3 region has 16 residues. V lost 1 base, J lost 3 bases, and 15 bases lay in between. Germline lookup yields CDR1 KGHSH and CDR2 LQKENI. This CDR3 reads CASSPLGAAAYYGYTF. The DNA of the CDR3 is TGTGCCAGCTCACCACTTGGGGCGGCCGCCTACTATGGCTACACCTTC.

The genes are TRBV5-5 and TRBJ1-1; the D is unclear. V was cut by 0 bases and J by 1 base, with 7 bases left in between. The CDR3 covers 14 residues. The germline gives CDR1 SGHKS, CDR2 YYEKEE (reference sequence). In DNA, the CDR3 is TGTGCCAGCAGCTTGGTGGCGAGGAACACTGAAGCTTTCTTT. As protein: CASSLVARNTEAFF.

The V call is TRBV14, the J call TRBJ2-1; D not certain. Germline lookup yields CDR1 SGHDN and CDR2 FVKESK. The V end was cut by 6 bases, the J end by 0 bases, with 12 bases between. This CDR3 comprises 15 residues. The DNA of the CDR3 is TGTGCCAGCAGGCCAACCCAGAGCTCCTACAATGAGCAGTTCTTC. Encoded protein: CASRPTQSSYNEQFF.